The source of this T cell receptor (beta chain) is a study of shared clonotypes between healthy human individuals (dated by TCRdb to 2018 to 2021). Regarding the complete study: The cohort comprised two women and a few men aged 18 to 49 years. For each donor, CD4 naive and CD4 memory were each run on three plates, CD8 naive on two plates, and CD8 memory on one plate. To estimate repertoire size and how much clonotypes are shared between individuals, the study performed deep sequencing of blood TCR repertoires from five healthy adults. Different laboratories and diverse techniques were used to prepare libraries and sequence TCR repertoires, to increase sequencing depth and limit assay-specific biases. Between about 0.85 and 9.5 billion PBMCs per donor were obtained by leukapheresis.

Results the study describes overall, beyond this receptor: Pairwise subsampling led to the expectation that sequencing depth would affect the degree of clonotype sharing among donors. The genetic and exposure-history diversity represented was limited by the small number of donors. Only blood was sampled, and tissue TCR repertoires likely differ from those in blood. Incomplete sequencing was indicated by rarefaction of sorted-subset datasets, despite the large sequencing depth. Sharing across several donors was observed for about 4.8% of naive CD4, over 3% of naive CD8, 2.3% of memory CD4, and about 0.4% of memory CD8 clonotypes. Clonotypes shared by all four sorted-subset donors showed higher generation probabilities than non-shared clonotypes. Estimated clonotype richness was generally larger for naive than for memory subsets.

Comments on this clone: The antigen it binds to is not known. Nothing much larger sits one base from this clone, and base qualities are not available.

Including cysteine and phenylalanine, the CDR3 has 11 amino acids. Left in the record is the CDR3 DNA by itself, 33 bases read in frame from the first base. V is pared back by 1 base and J by 7 bases, with 7 bases lying between the germline termini. Per the germline V gene (reference sequence), GTSNPN is the CDR1 and SVGIG is the CDR2. TCR CDR3 regions were amplified from genomic DNA by multiplex PCR using the deep immunoSEQ assay. Genomic DNA extracted from each cell subset was distributed evenly over all wells of several immunoSEQ 96-well plates, and each plate served as one replicate. Each replicate PCR for sorted subsets received about 210 ng genomic DNA, equal to about 30,000 T cell genomes. Purified libraries were quantified with a Qubit 3.0 fluorometer, sized on a Bioanalyzer 2100, and re-quantified with the KAPA Library Quantification kit. Every immunoSEQ 96-well plate was sequenced on a dedicated single-read 150-cycle Illumina NextSeq 550 flow cell. The authors processed their data as follows. Because the immunoSEQ output included only junctional sequences and no quality scores, the filtering could not be the same as the filtering used for full-length reads. Sequences were annotated with PyIR, a Python wrapper for IgBLAST v1.9, and V/J genes and CDR3 were assigned using IMGT germline references. Any read was removed if the V/J assignment was weak (E-value above 1e-6), the CDR3 was missing, or the read contained stop codons, out-of-frame junctions, or ambiguous translated residues. V3J clonotypes were defined as sequences sharing the same inferred V gene, J gene, and CDR3 amino acid sequence. Percentage overlap between repertoires was computed as shared unique clonotypes divided by the size of the smaller repertoire. Three approaches were used to assess repertoire richness: RTK rarefaction, the Chao1 estimator, and Recon v2.1 estimates of unobserved clonotypes. For all TCRbeta clonotypes obtained by the gDNA method from four donors, generation probabilities were computed with OLGA. As stored in TCRdb, this immuneACCESS dataset retains in-frame rearrangements with V and J assigned. A fraction of the clones does not appear; measured against another copy, unresolved V genes explain less than half of the discrepancy, and the remainder lacks a known reason. The V and J calls and the clone size are those of that table, but D and trimming were determined from the DNA. The sample table holds some 1 million clones, of which approximately 72% were seen once. Roughly 1.4% of the sample is in the top ten clones.

The donors were healthy, HIV-negative adults with no recently reported acute infections or vaccinations. Only Caucasian adults living in Nashville, Tennessee, USA were represented among the donors. CD4+ T cells were enriched by magnetic negative selection, after which naive cells were positively selected on CD45RA and the negative fraction was taken as the memory subset. Blood was collected by leukapheresis, and PBMCs were isolated by Ficoll-Histopaque density gradient centrifugation and then cryopreserved in liquid nitrogen vapor phase. Analytical flow cytometry was used to check the purity and quantity of each magnetically sorted T cell population. Genomic DNA was isolated from every sorted fraction and measured by UV absorbance on a Nanodrop 2000c.

The sequence is built from TRBV30 and TRBJ2-5; TRBD1 is a weak D gene call, 6 bases matching. The sample comprised memory CD4+ T cells sorted from blood. Reading the label with the study, this specimen's cell subset or site is: CD45RA-negative fraction. The receptor comes from a man between 18 and 29 years old in good health. The DNA sequence follows: TGTGCCTGGAGTGAAGGGGGGACCCAGTACTTC. It is translated as CAWSEGGTQYF. The CDR3, completed at both ends by the reference TRBV30 and TRBJ2-5 genes, gives the full variable domain SQTIHQWPATLVQPVGSPLSLECTVEGTSNPNLYWYRQAAGRGLQLLFYSVGIGQISSEVPQNLSASRPQDRQFILSSKKLLLSDSGFYLCAWSEGGTQYFGPGTRLLVL.